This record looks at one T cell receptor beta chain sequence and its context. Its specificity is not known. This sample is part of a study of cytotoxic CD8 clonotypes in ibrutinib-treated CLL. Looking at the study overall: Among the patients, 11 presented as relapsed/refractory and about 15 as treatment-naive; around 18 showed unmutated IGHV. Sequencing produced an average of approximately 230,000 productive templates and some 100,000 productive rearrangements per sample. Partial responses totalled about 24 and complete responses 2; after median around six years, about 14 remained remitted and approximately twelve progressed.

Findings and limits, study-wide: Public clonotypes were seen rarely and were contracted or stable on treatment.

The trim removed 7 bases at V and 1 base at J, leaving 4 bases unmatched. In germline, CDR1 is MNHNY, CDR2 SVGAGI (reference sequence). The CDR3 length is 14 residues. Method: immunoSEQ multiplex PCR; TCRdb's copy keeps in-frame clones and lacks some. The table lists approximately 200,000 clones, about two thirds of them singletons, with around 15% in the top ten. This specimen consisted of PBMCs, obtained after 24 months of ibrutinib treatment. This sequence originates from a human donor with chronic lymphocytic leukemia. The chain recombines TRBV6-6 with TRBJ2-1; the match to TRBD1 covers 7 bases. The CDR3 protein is CASIPGQSYNEQFF. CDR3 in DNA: TGTGCCAGCATTCCGGGACAGTCCTACAATGAGCAGTTCTTC.